The text below deals with one T cell receptor beta chain. Its antigen is as yet unknown. This sample was taken from a study of T cell responses to AZD1222 COVID-19 vaccine. Broader study findings: Donors were largely white British and mainly female; clonal diversity was possibly underestimated. There were vaccine-associated CD4 TCRs across spike, dominant at 160-218 and 743-854.

Germline V CDR1 and CDR2: LNHDA, SQIVND (reference sequence). The CDR3 is 13 amino acids. V lost 5 bases to trimming and J lost 1 base, with 8 bases between them. Sequencing used immunoSEQ multiplex PCR; TCRdb keeps in-frame clones, though not all of them. The repertoire holds about 67,000 clones, with about four fifths as singletons. This receptor was identified in an adult who received the AZD1222 COVID-19 vaccine. The rearrangement uses TRBV19 and TRBJ1-1; D remains unclear. The source was peripheral blood, collected 28 days after the second AZD1222 dose. This chain's CDR3 is CASSLTENTEAFF. DNA of the CDR3: TGTGCCAGTAGTTTAACGGAGAACACTGAAGCTTTCTTT.